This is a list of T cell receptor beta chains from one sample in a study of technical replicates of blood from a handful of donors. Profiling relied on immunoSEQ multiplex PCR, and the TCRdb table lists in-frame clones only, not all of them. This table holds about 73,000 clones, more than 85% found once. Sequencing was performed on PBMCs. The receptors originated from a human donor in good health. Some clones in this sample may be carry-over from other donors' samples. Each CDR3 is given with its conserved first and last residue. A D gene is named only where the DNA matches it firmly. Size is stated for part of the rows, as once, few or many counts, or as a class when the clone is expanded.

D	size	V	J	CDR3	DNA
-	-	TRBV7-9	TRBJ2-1	CASSLVQLPRNEQFF	TGTGCCAGCAGCTTAGTACAGCTCCCGCGTAATGAGCAGTTCTTC
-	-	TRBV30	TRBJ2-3	CAWSVSLDTQYF	TGTGCCTGGAGTGTCTCTCTAGATACGCAGTATTTT
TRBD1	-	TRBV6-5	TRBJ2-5	CASSPTGLETQYF	TGTGCCAGCAGCCCGACAGGGTTGGAGACCCAGTACTTC
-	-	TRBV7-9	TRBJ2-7	CASSRIGPTTYEQYF	TGTGCCAGCAGCCGGATCGGACCGACTACCTACGAGCAGTACTTC
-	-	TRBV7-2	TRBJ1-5	CASSLWEGSNQPQHF	TGTGCCAGCAGCTTATGGGAGGGAAGCAATCAGCCCCAGCATTTT
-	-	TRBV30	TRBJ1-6	CAWSQASSYNSPLHF	TGTGCCTGGAGTCAGGCGAGCTCCTATAATTCACCCCTCCACTTT
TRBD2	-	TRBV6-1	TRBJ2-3	CASTPGGLGADTQYF	TGTGCCAGCACCCCGGGAGGGCTGGGGGCAGATACGCAGTATTTT
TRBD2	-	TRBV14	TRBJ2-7	CASSRGSYEQYF	TGTGCCAGCAGCCGCGGGAGTTACGAGCAGTACTTC
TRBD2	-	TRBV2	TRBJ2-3	CASSLLAGGPDTQYF	TGTGCCAGCTCGTTACTAGCGGGGGGCCCAGATACGCAGTATTTT
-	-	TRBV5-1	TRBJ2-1	CASSQGSYNEQFF	TGCGCCAGCAGCCAGGGCTCCTACAATGAGCAGTTCTTC
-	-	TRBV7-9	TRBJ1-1	CASSLDRGVGTEAFF	TGTGCCAGCAGCTTAGACCGGGGGGTTGGCACTGAAGCTTTCTTT
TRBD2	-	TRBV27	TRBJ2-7	CVSSLGSGTYEQYF	TGTGTCAGCAGTTTAGGGAGCGGGACCTACGAGCAGTACTTC
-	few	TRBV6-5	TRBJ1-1	CASSLAVGTEAFF	TGTGCCAGCAGTCTCGCGGTTGGCACTGAAGCTTTCTTT
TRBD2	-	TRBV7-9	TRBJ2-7	CASSEGLAPTYEQYF	TGTGCCAGCAGCGAAGGACTAGCGCCTACCTACGAGCAGTACTTC
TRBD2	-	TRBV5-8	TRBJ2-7	CASSLGGTSGSFYEQYF	TGTGCCAGCAGCTTGGGGGGGACTAGCGGGAGCTTCTACGAGCAGTACTTC
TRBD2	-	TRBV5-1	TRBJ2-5	CASSPSGSSGGKETQYF	TGCGCCAGCAGCCCCTCAGGAAGTAGCGGGGGAAAAGAGACCCAGTACTTC
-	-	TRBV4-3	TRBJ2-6	CASSQVDRFYSGANVLTF	TGCGCCAGCAGCCAAGTTGACAGGTTTTACTCTGGGGCCAACGTCCTGACTTTC
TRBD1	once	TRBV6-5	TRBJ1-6	CASRNRGYNSPLHF	TGTGCCAGCAGAAACAGGGGCTATAATTCACCCCTCCACTTT
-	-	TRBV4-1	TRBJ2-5	CASSQDTGLRWTQYF	TGCGCCAGCAGCCAAGATACAGGGTTGAGGTGGACCCAGTACTTC
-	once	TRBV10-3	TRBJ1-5	CAISDRTDSNQPQHF	TGTGCCATCAGTGACAGGACAGATAGCAATCAGCCCCAGCATTTT
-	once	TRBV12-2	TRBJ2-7	CASRLVYERQREENYEQYF	TGTGCAAGTCGCTTAGTTTACGAGAGACAGAGAGAAGAAAACTACGAGCAGTACTTC
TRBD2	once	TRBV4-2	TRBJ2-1	CASSQEGTSGEEFF	TGTGCCAGCAGCCAAGAGGGGACTAGCGGAGAGGAGTTCTTC
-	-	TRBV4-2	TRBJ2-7	CASSQDRATVSYEQYF	TGTGCCAGCAGCCAAGATCGGGCGACAGTCTCCTACGAGCAGTACTTC
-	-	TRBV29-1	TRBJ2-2	CSAARTLNTGELFF	TGCAGCGCTGCTAGGACTTTGAACACCGGGGAGCTGTTTTTT
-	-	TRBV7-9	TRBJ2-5	CASSPRQGGRETQYF	TGTGCCAGCAGCCCTCGACAGGGAGGCAGGGAGACCCAGTACTTC
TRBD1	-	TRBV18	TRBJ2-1	CASSPPGQGSYNEQFF	TGTGCCAGCTCACCGCCGGGACAGGGGTCCTACAATGAGCAGTTCTTC
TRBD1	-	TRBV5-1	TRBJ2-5	CASSLMTGQETQYF	TGCGCCAGCAGCTTGATGACAGGGCAAGAGACCCAGTACTTC
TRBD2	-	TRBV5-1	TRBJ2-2	CASSRAGLKNTGELFF	TGCGCCAGCAGCCGGGCGGGACTAAAAAACACCGGGGAGCTGTTTTTT
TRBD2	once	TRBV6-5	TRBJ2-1	CASSYPAGGPLGEQFF	TGTGCCAGCAGTTACCCAGCGGGAGGGCCCTTAGGTGAGCAGTTCTTC
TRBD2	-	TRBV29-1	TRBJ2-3	CTASGSSDTQYF	TGTACCGCCAGCGGGAGCTCAGATACGCAGTATTTT
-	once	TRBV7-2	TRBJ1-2	CASSLGLRPDYGYTF	TGTGCCAGCAGCTTAGGGCTCAGGCCAGACTATGGCTACACCTTC
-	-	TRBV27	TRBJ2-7	CASSPRGALSEQYF	TGTGCCAGCAGTCCCCGGGGGGCCCTTTCGGAGCAGTACTTC
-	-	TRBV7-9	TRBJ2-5	CASSFPDKQETQYF	TGTGCCAGCAGCTTCCCCGACAAACAAGAGACCCAGTACTTC
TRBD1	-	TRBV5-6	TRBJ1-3	CASSATGTAGGNTIYF	TGTGCCAGCAGCGCGACAGGGACGGCTGGAGGAAACACCATATATTTT
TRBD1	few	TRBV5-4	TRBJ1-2	CASSLSRDSPLGYTF	TGTGCCAGCAGCTTGTCCCGGGACAGCCCCCTTGGCTACACCTTC
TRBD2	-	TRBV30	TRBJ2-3	CAWEGLAGGPSTDTQYF	TGTGCCTGGGAGGGCTTAGCGGGAGGGCCAAGCACAGATACGCAGTATTTT
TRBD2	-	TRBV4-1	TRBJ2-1	CASSRSGGNNEQFF	TGCGCCAGCAGCCGTAGCGGGGGGAACAATGAGCAGTTCTTC
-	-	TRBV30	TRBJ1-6	CAWTGQYNSPLHF	TGTGCCTGGACAGGACAGTATAATTCACCCCTCCACTTT
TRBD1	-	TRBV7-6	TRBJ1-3	CASSWGQGPSGNTIYF	TGTGCCAGCAGCTGGGGACAGGGACCCTCTGGAAACACCATATATTTT
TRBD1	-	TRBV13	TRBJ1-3	CASSLGQGASLLGGNTIYF	TGTGCCAGCAGCTTGGGGCAGGGGGCCTCACTGCTCGGTGGAAACACCATATATTTT
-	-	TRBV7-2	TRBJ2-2	CASSQQTTGELFF	TGTGCCAGCAGCCAACAGACGACCGGGGAGCTGTTTTTT
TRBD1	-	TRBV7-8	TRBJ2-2	CASSLVAGGSNTGELFF	TGTGCCAGCAGCTTAGTTGCAGGGGGCAGTAACACCGGGGAGCTGTTTTTT
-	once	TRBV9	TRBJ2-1	CASSARDSLIEQFF	TGTGCCAGCAGCGCCAGGGACTCCCTAATTGAGCAGTTCTTC
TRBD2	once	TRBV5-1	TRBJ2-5	CASSLGLAGAGETQYF	TGCGCCAGCAGCTTGGGCCTAGCGGGAGCTGGCGAGACCCAGTACTTC
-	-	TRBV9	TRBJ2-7	CASSLGLLTHEQYF	TGTGCCAGCAGCCTGGGACTCCTGACCCACGAGCAGTACTTC
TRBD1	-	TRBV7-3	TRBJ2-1	CASSSNQGALLEQFF	TGTGCCAGCAGCTCAAACCAGGGGGCGCTGCTCGAGCAGTTCTTC
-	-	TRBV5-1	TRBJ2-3	CASSFVRGKDTQYF	TGCGCCAGCAGCTTTGTGAGGGGGAAAGATACGCAGTATTTT
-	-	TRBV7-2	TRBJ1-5	CASSPRGNQPQHF	TGTGCCAGCAGCCCCCGGGGCAATCAGCCCCAGCATTTT
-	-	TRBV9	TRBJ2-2	CASSVARGGTGELFF	TGTGCCAGCAGCGTTGCCCGCGGTGGCACCGGGGAGCTGTTTTTT
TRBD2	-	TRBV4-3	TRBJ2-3	CASSQERSGGMTDTQYF	TGCGCCAGCAGCCAAGAAAGAAGCGGGGGTATGACAGATACGCAGTATTTT
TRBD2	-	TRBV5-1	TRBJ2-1	CASSLGAGVSNEQFF	TGCGCCAGCAGCTTGGGAGCGGGGGTTTCCAATGAGCAGTTCTTC
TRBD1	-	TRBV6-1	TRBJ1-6	CASKVGTGETKLHF	TGTGCCAGCAAAGTGGGGACAGGGGAAACCAAGCTCCACTTT
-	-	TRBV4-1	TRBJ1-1	CASSSPNRAVETEAFF	TGCGCCAGCAGCTCCCCCAACAGGGCCGTCGAGACTGAAGCTTTCTTT
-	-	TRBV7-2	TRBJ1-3	CASSLNHQGNTIYF	TGTGCCAGCAGCTTAAACCATCAGGGAAACACCATATATTTT
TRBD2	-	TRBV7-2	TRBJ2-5	CASRRTSGGGETQYF	TGTGCCAGCAGGAGGACTAGCGGGGGAGGGGAGACCCAGTACTTC
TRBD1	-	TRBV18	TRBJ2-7	CASSPDRGGFGEQYF	TGTGCCAGCTCACCAGACAGGGGCGGGTTTGGGGAGCAGTACTTC
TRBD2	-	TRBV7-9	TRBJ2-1	CASSLTSGSREAYNEQFF	TGTGCCAGCAGCTTAACTAGCGGGAGTCGCGAAGCTTACAATGAGCAGTTCTTC
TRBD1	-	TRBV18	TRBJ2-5	CASSPGTGGQETQYF	TGTGCCAGCTCACCAGGGACAGGGGGCCAAGAGACCCAGTACTTC